The rows below give T cell receptor beta chains drawn from one sample of a study of shared clonotypes between healthy human individuals. Assay: immunoSEQ multiplex PCR; the TCRdb copy retains only in-frame clones and omits some. The profile shows 2 million or so clones, 95% of them singletons. The sequenced sample consisted of naive CD4+ T cells sorted from blood. These receptors came from a man between 18 and 29 years old in good health. Both conserved end residues are part of each CDR3. A D gene is named only where the DNA matches it firmly. Clone sizes are given selectively: once, few, many, or a class where the clone is expanded.

D gene,J gene,clone size,V gene,CDR3 DNA,CDR3 protein
TRBD1,TRBJ1-6,once,TRBV18,TGTGCCAGCTCCTCAGGGACAGGGGACCTTCGTTCACCCCTCCACTTT,CASSSGTGDLRSPLHF
TRBD1,TRBJ2-7,-,TRBV2,TGTGCCAGCGTTCCCCAGGGACAGGGTTACGAGCAGTACTTC,CASVPQGQGYEQYF
-,TRBJ2-1,-,TRBV10-2,TGCGCCAGCAGTGAACGGGCGGGGACCTACAATGAGCAGTTCTTC,CASSERAGTYNEQFF
TRBD1,TRBJ2-7,-,TRBV5-6,TGTGCCAGCAGCTTCATACAGGGGGACGAGCAGTACTTC,CASSFIQGDEQYF
-,TRBJ2-3,once,TRBV10-3,TGTGCCATCAATACGTTTGAGGACACAGATACGCAGTATTTT,CAINTFEDTDTQYF
TRBD2,TRBJ2-7,-,TRBV19,TGTGCCAGTAGCCCTCTAGCGGGAGTCTACGAGCAGTACTTC,CASSPLAGVYEQYF
TRBD1,TRBJ2-3,-,TRBV7-2,TGTGCCAGCAGCTTAGTTCGCCCGACAGGGGGTAGGGCAGATACGCAGTATTTT,CASSLVRPTGGRADTQYF
TRBD1,TRBJ2-7,once,TRBV6-5,TGTGCCAGCAGCCTTCACAGGGGGAGTCCCTACGAGCAGTACTTC,CASSLHRGSPYEQYF
-,TRBJ2-5,once,TRBV9,TGTGCCAGCAGCGCGGAGAGGGGGACCCAGTACTTC,CASSAERGTQYF
-,TRBJ1-1,-,TRBV18,TGTGCCAGCTCACCGAGCACAGGCTTGAACACTGAAGCTTTCTTT,CASSPSTGLNTEAFF
-,TRBJ1-5,-,TRBV2,TGTGCCAGCAGTAGTCAGGAGAATCAGCCCCAGCATTTT,CASSSQENQPQHF
-,TRBJ2-7,-,TRBV2,TGTGCCAGCAGTGGGATAGCGGACCCCTACGAGCAGTACTTC,CASSGIADPYEQYF
-,TRBJ2-7,few,TRBV5-4,TGTGCCAGCAGCTTGGACAGGGACGAGCAGTACTTC,CASSLDRDEQYF
-,TRBJ2-5,once,TRBV30,TGTGCCTGGGGGGGGACCCAAGAGACCCAGTACTTC,CAWGGTQETQYF
TRBD2,TRBJ2-1,-,TRBV6-1,TGTGCCAGCAGAGCGGGACCGTCCTACAATGAGCAGTTCTTC,CASRAGPSYNEQFF
-,TRBJ1-4,-,TRBV25-1,TGTGCCAGCAGCTTGACCGCCTCAACTAATGAAAAACTGTTTTTT,CASSLTASTNEKLFF
-,TRBJ2-7,-,TRBV10-3,TGTGCCATCAGTGAGAGTGGTGCCTCCTACGAGCAGTACTTC,CAISESGASYEQYF
-,TRBJ1-3,-,TRBV2,TGTGCCAGCAGTGGTGGCAGGGTAGATGGAAACACCATATATTTT,CASSGGRVDGNTIYF
TRBD1,TRBJ1-6,once,TRBV19,TGTGCCAGTAGGGACGCCGTGGGACAGGCCCTGACCTATAATTCACCCCTCCACTTT,CASRDAVGQALTYNSPLHF
-,TRBJ2-7,-,TRBV10-3,TGTGCCATCAGTGAACAGGGTCGATCCTACGAGCAGTACTTC,CAISEQGRSYEQYF
TRBD2,TRBJ2-3,-,TRBV6-5,TGTGCCACAGCGGGGCGACACACAGATACGCAGTATTTT,CATAGRHTDTQYF
-,TRBJ2-7,-,TRBV6-1,TGTGCCAGCCGACAGGCAATTACCGACGAGCAGTACTTC,CASRQAITDEQYF
-,TRBJ2-1,-,TRBV6-1,TGTGCCAGCAGTTTTGAAGCGGCCTCCTACAATGAGCAGTTCTTC,CASSFEAASYNEQFF
TRBD2,TRBJ2-1,-,TRBV27,TGTGCCAGCAGTTCGCGCGGGACTAGAGGCAATGAGCAGTTCTTC,CASSSRGTRGNEQFF
TRBD1,TRBJ2-1,-,TRBV14,TGTGCCAGCAGCCAAGAGGCTAGTGGGTGGACAGGCTACAATGAGCAGTTCTTC,CASSQEASGWTGYNEQFF
TRBD1,TRBJ1-6,once,TRBV10-1,TGCGCCACCTCAGCCCGGACAGGCGAAAATTCACCCCTCCACTTT,CATSARTGENSPLHF
TRBD1,TRBJ1-1,-,TRBV4-1,TGCGCCAGCAGCCCCCGGGACAGGGCGAGAGCTTTCTTT,CASSPRDRARAFF
TRBD1,TRBJ2-7,-,TRBV5-1,TGCGCCAGCGGTCTGGGGACAGGGAGCCACGAGCAGTACTTC,CASGLGTGSHEQYF
TRBD2,TRBJ2-1,-,TRBV10-3,TGTGCCATCAGTGAGTCGGGTAGCGGGAGGCTCTACAATGAGCAGTTCTTC,CAISESGSGRLYNEQFF
TRBD2,TRBJ2-3,-,TRBV2,TGTGCCAGCAGTGTGCGGGGGGGCCGAGATACGCAGTATTTT,CASSVRGGRDTQYF
-,TRBJ2-7,-,TRBV28,TGTGCCAGCAGTTGGACATCGGGTATCTACGAGCAGTACTTC,CASSWTSGIYEQYF
TRBD1,TRBJ2-7,-,TRBV5-6,TGTGCCAGCAGCTTGGTACAGGGGGGTGAGCAGTACTTC,CASSLVQGGEQYF
-,TRBJ1-2,-,TRBV30,TGTGCCTGGAGAATAAGGAATGGCTACACCTTC,CAWRIRNGYTF
-,TRBJ1-3,-,TRBV6-1,TGTGCCAGCAGTGAGGGGACGTTGGGAGGAAACACCATATATTTT,CASSEGTLGGNTIYF
-,TRBJ2-3,-,TRBV12-5,TGTGCTAGTGGTTTGGGCTTAGGCACAGATACGCAGTATTTT,CASGLGLGTDTQYF
TRBD1,TRBJ2-7,-,TRBV7-2,TGTGCCAGCAGCTCCGGGGACAGGGGACGATCCTACGAGCAGTACTTC,CASSSGDRGRSYEQYF
-,TRBJ1-4,-,TRBV5-1,TGCGCCAGCAGCTCAAACAGCGGACCAAATGAAAAACTGTTTTTT,CASSSNSGPNEKLFF
-,TRBJ1-1,-,TRBV19,TGTGCCAGTAGTTATGCTAGTCAGGGGAACACTGAAGCTTTCTTT,CASSYASQGNTEAFF
-,TRBJ1-1,-,TRBV7-9,TGTGCCAGCAGCTTGCACGTAACGAACACTGAAGCTTTCTTT,CASSLHVTNTEAFF
TRBD2,TRBJ2-1,-,TRBV4-3,TGCGCCAGCAGCCAATGGACTAGCGGCTTATACAATGAGCAGTTCTTC,CASSQWTSGLYNEQFF
-,TRBJ2-3,-,TRBV11-2,TGTGCCAGCAGCTCTCGCCAGGGGCGGGCAGATACGCAGTATTTT,CASSSRQGRADTQYF
-,TRBJ2-1,once,TRBV7-9,TGTGCCAGCAGCTTAGCTAGTCCAAGCTCCTACAATGAGCAGTTCTTC,CASSLASPSSYNEQFF
-,TRBJ1-1,-,TRBV9,TGTGCCAGCAGCGTAGGGGGCAGGGTCGACACTGAAGCTTTCTTT,CASSVGGRVDTEAFF
-,TRBJ1-2,few,TRBV18,TGTGCCAGCTCACCCGACGGGAACTATGGCTACACCTTC,CASSPDGNYGYTF
-,TRBJ2-5,many,TRBV7-6,TGTGCCAGCAGCTCCCCCGGGACCGAGATTGACCAGTACTTC,CASSSPGTEIDQYF
-,TRBJ1-1,-,TRBV2,TGTGCCAGCAGTGAGAGGACCGCCATGGGGGCTTTCTTT,CASSERTAMGAFF
-,TRBJ2-2,-,TRBV27,TGTGCCAGCAGTTTAGGCGGAGCGTCGAACACCGGGGAGCTGTTTTTT,CASSLGGASNTGELFF
-,TRBJ2-3,-,TRBV20-1,TGCAGTGCTACTAGAACAGATACGCAGTATTTT,CSATRTDTQYF
-,TRBJ1-2,-,TRBV20-1,TGCAGTGCTAGGCGGCAGGGTGGCTACACCTTC,CSARRQGGYTF
-,TRBJ2-1,-,TRBV9,TGTGCCAGCAGCGTAGAAGAGGGCTCCTACAATGAGCAGTTCTTC,CASSVEEGSYNEQFF
TRBD2,TRBJ2-1,-,TRBV7-9,TGTGCCAGCAGCTTAGGACTAGCGGGGTTTGAGCAGTTCTTC,CASSLGLAGFEQFF
TRBD1,TRBJ2-1,-,TRBV9,TGTGCCAGCAGCCCGACCGGGACAGGGATGAATGAGCAGTTCTTC,CASSPTGTGMNEQFF
-,TRBJ1-2,-,TRBV7-9,TGTGCCAGCAGCTTTCAGGGCACCCATGGCTACACCTTC,CASSFQGTHGYTF
TRBD1,TRBJ1-4,-,TRBV28,TGTGCCAGCGGCCGCCTGCAGGGGGCTAGCTCTAATGAAAAACTGTTTTTT,CASGRLQGASSNEKLFF
-,TRBJ2-5,-,TRBV27,TGTGCCAGCAGTCCCCGACAGGCCCCAGGAGAGACCCAGTACTTC,CASSPRQAPGETQYF